This T cell receptor beta chain was sequenced in a study of T cells in Graves' hyperthyroidism and ophthalmopathy. Study observations and caveats: Most thyroid clonotypes expanded above 0.001 appeared in blood too.

Germline CDR1 is SGDLS and CDR2 is YYNGEE. The J segment lost 5 bases and the V segment lost 0 bases, leaving 4 bases of the junction unmatched. This CDR3 contains 14 residues. This clonotype has just a few counts. Antigen unknown. TCR beta CDR3 sequences were amplified from RNA transcripts. HTBI primers were the set used in a first-round RT-PCR of the TCR CDR3. TCRdb redid the calling of the multiplex PCR reads with MiXCR, one entry per CDR3 protein. The sample holds 450,000 to 500,000 distinct CDR3 sequences, approximately 23% seen once. On the basis of clinical symptoms, serum thyroxine and TRAb, thyroid ultrasound and orbital computed tomography, diagnoses were made.

The sequenced sample consisted of blood. This clonotype was obtained from a woman in her sixties or seventies with Graves' ophthalmopathy. This chain connects TRBV9 to TRBJ2-5; 7 bases agree with TRBD2. The CDR3, as DNA: TGTGCCAGCAGCGTAGGGGGGGGAAGGGAGACCCAGTACTTC. Its protein product is CASSVGGGRETQYF.